A selection of T cell receptor beta chains follows, all from one sample in a study of Ad26.COV2.S vaccination and SARS-CoV-2 variants. The data were produced by immunoSEQ multiplex PCR, yet TCRdb's version contains in-frame clones alone and is incomplete. Here the sample spans 300,000 to 350,000 clones, about 86% being singletons. The sample here was peripheral blood, taken in a trial of Ad26.COV2.S vaccine versus placebo. The receptors were sampled from a person between 18 and 65 years old who received the Ad26.COV2.S COVID-19 vaccine or a placebo. The CDR3 runs from the conserved cysteine through the conserved F or W.

V gene	CDR3 protein
TRBV12-3/TRBV12-4	CASRLRENTEAFF
TRBV12-3/TRBV12-4	CASSLRGAEQYF
TRBV9	CASSPYPGGRARTEAFF
TRBV3-1/TRBV3-2	CASSQFGAATNEKLFF
TRBV6-2/TRBV6-3	CASSSTGARTEAFF
TRBV30	CAWNEGPDTEAFF
TRBV5-6	CASSLVGATNEKLFF
TRBV3-1/TRBV3-2	CASSQDLTPRTGKGYEQYF
TRBV3-1/TRBV3-2	CASSQGRRGPYEQYF
TRBV7-9	CASSLGQGVGYGYTF
TRBV11-2	CASSLDRGTQYF
TRBV6-5	CASAPTGVNSPLHF
TRBV6-2/TRBV6-3	CASSFQKETQYF
TRBV14	CASSQVKGAVNTEAFF
TRBV7-3	CASRPDREGDTQYF
TRBV6-4	CASSDLYNEQFF
TRBV15	CATSRDQGDRNNEQFF
TRBV7-8	CASSSGRKPMNTEAFF
TRBV10-3	CAIAGGALQPQHF
TRBV6-6	CASSFRPMTSNTEAFF
TRBV6-5	CASSSGPTDTQYF
TRBV11-1	CASSPREGASHYGYTF
TRBV7-2	CASSLAPGGIYGYTF
TRBV25-1	CASSEGTGPNEQFF
TRBV27	CASSLGQVGTDTQYF
TRBV6-2/TRBV6-3	CASSTRDISSYNEQFF
TRBV27	CASSTLLLQGGGMNTEAFF
TRBV9	CASSSQATPYGYTF
TRBV7-8	CASSLTGTGPYEQFF
TRBV18	CASSPLYTEAFF
TRBV19	CASSLDFGAEAFF
TRBV5-1	CASSRDRGDTGELFF
TRBV5-4	CASSSQGLNQPQHF
TRBV24-1	CATRQCREKLFF
TRBV9	CASSPHPTGRDGYTF
TRBV6-5	CASSGQGSEKLFF
TRBV24-1	CATSDPTDNEQFF
TRBV27	CASSDGTRENTEAFF
TRBV9	CASSASGDAEAFF
TRBV7-2	CASSQTGSGYNEQFF
TRBV30	CAWSAPRQGARNTEAFF
TRBV6-2/TRBV6-3	CASSYVGAEAFF
TRBV5-1	CASSLGTSGNTGELFF
TRBV12-3/TRBV12-4	CASRRGEAPQYF
TRBV5-6	CASSLSPQGDGYTF
TRBV29-1	CSVEPFLGRPYEQYF
TRBV6-2/TRBV6-3	CASSYQAASSYEQYF
TRBV14	CASASIANTGELFF
TRBV4-3	CASSPRSEETQYF
TRBV4-1	CASSQVEDGSYNEQFF
TRBV6-2/TRBV6-3	CASSYRGREQYF
TRBV5-4	CASSFYTGELFF